The 15 T cell receptor beta chains listed next were all sequenced from one sample in a study of blood T cell repertoires in COVID-19 (dated by TCRdb to the early 2020s). Preparation of the library involved the immunoSEQ multiplex PCR assay. TCRdb stores this immuneACCESS table with in-frame sequences only. Part of the clones is absent; in the studies checked, under half of the shortfall reflects unresolved V genes, and no reason is known for the rest. Counted in this sample were fewer than 75,000 clones; 90% of them appeared once. The top ten clonotypes cover approximately 9.1% of the sample. The source material was peripheral blood. All receptors derive from a human donor in a cohort sampled during active COVID-19.

The chain has TRBV11-3 and TRBJ2-7, with D perhaps matching TRBD1 (6 bases). In germline, CDR1 is SGHNT, CDR2 YENEEA. The CDR3 sequence is 14 residues long. Trimming removed 1 base at V and 3 bases at J, with 10 bases between. The CDR3 here is CASSLGGTNYEQYF. The CDR3 coding sequence is TGTGCCAGCAGCTTAGGAGGGACAAACTACGAGCAGTACTTC.

The rearrangement links TRBV7-2 to TRBJ2-3; 7 bases align to TRBD2. J was trimmed by 5 bases and V by 0 bases; bases with no gene match: 8. CDR3 size: 16 residues. Germline V gene lookup returns CDR1 SGHTA and CDR2 FQGNSA. The CDR3 sequence is CASSLAGGIRLDTQYF. The CDR3 nucleotides are TGTGCCAGCAGCTTAGCGGGAGGGATTCGATTAGATACGCAGTATTTT.

The J gene is TRBJ2-7, the V gene TRBV3-1 (or the pseudogene TRBV3-2); 9 bases are a match to TRBD2. Looked up from germline, CDR1 is LGHDT and CDR2 is YNNKEL (reference sequence). This CDR3 contains 19 residues. V shed 0 bases and J 2 bases; nucleotides not matched to a gene: 14. This CDR3 is CASSQESWGRLAETYEQYF. CDR3 sequence (DNA): TGTGCCAGCAGCCAAGAAAGTTGGGGGCGACTAGCGGAAACCTACGAGCAGTACTTC.

The rearrangement joins TRBV28 to TRBJ2-1; D not certain. The germline V gene encodes CDR1 MDHEN and CDR2 SYDVKM. The CDR3 has 12 residues. V was shortened by 6 bases and J by 6 bases, with 9 bases between the two germline ends. The CDR3 sequence: CASSVPPNEQFF. In DNA form, the CDR3 reads TGTGCCAGCAGCGTCCCCCCCAATGAGCAGTTCTTC.

J is TRBJ2-5 and V is TRBV21-1; TRBD1, as called in the table, went unchecked against the DNA. TRBV21-1 is a pseudogene. This CDR3 is built from 14 residues. CDR3 residues: CASSGRYRGETQYF. CDR3 nucleotides: TGTGCCAGCAGCGGCCGTTACAGGGGAGAGACCCAGTACTTC.

The V gene is TRBV5-6, the J gene TRBJ2-5; D is possibly TRBD1 (6 bases). CDR1 is SGHDT, CDR2 YYEEEE, per germline. The CDR3 spans 16 residues. The V end was cut by 4 bases, the J end by 3 bases, with 19 bases between. The DNA of the CDR3 is TGTGCCAGCAGCCCCCTGGGGGCGGATAGGGAAGAGACCCAGTACTTC. The encoded protein is CASSPLGADREETQYF.

This clone came up a few times. The chain uses TRBV19 and TRBJ2-5, with a weak D call TRBD2 (7 bases). Germline CDR1 reads LNHDA; CDR2 reads SQIVND (reference sequence). The CDR3 covers 14 residues. With 6 bases removed from V and 5 bases from J, the gap between germline ends came to 16 bases. The CDR3 coding sequence is TGTGCCAGTAGGAGAGAGGGGGGGGTCGAGACCCAGTACTTC. It translates to CASRREGGVETQYF.

Here the CDR3 reads CASRTQGGDEQYF. The DNA of the CDR3 is TGTGCCAGCAGGACACAGGGTGGCGACGAGCAGTACTTC. This chain connects TRBV28 to TRBJ2-7; weak D call: TRBD1 (6 bases). Trimming took 6 bases from V and 5 from J, leaving 14 bases between them. Germline CDR1 and CDR2: MDHEN and SYDVKM. The CDR3 consists of 13 residues.

This clone appeared a single time. The chain recombines TRBV28 with TRBJ2-1; 10 bases fit TRBD2. CDR1 and CDR2 (germline): MDHEN, SYDVKM. Trimming cost V 6 bases and J 9 bases; bases outside gene matches: 11. The length of the CDR3 is 15 residues. Here the CDR3 DNA reads TGTGCCAGCAGCGGTGGGGCTAGCGGGAGCGGTGAGCAGTTCTTC. Protein product: CASSGGASGSGEQFF.

The chain joins TRBV27 to TRBJ2-7; 12 bases align to TRBD2. The CDR3 totals 18 residues. With 4 bases clipped from V and 1 base from J, the junction kept 11 bases outside the gene matches. Germline V lookup: CDR1 MNHEY, CDR2 SMNVEV (reference sequence). The CDR3 DNA reads as TGTGCCAGCAGTTCCCAGGGTTTTCTAGCGGGAGGGTCCTACGAGCAGTACTTC. Amino acid sequence: CASSSQGFLAGGSYEQYF.

This chain joins TRBV19 and TRBJ2-7; 7 nucleotides line up with TRBD1. CDR1 is LNHDA and CDR2 is SQIVND in the germline V gene (reference sequence). This CDR3 has 13 amino acids. Trimming removed 5 bases from V and 3 bases from J; junction bases left unmatched: 4. Here the CDR3 DNA reads TGTGCCAGTAGTGCCGGACAGGACTACGAGCAGTACTTC. This sequence encodes CASSAGQDYEQYF.

This chain uses TRBV6-2 or TRBV6-3 with TRBJ2-7, with 10 bases identical to TRBD1. This CDR3 is 15 amino acids long. Trimming removed 0 bases from V and 9 bases from J; junction bases left unmatched: 8. The germline CDR1 and CDR2 sequences are MNHEY and SVGEGT. The chain's CDR3 is CASSYSGTGVTGQYF. In DNA, the CDR3 is TGTGCCAGCAGTTACTCTGGGACAGGGGTTACGGGGCAGTACTTC.

The sample holds one count of this clone. The rearrangement links TRBV9 to TRBJ2-2; no definite D call. Germline V lookup: CDR1 SGDLS, CDR2 YYNGEE. V shed 0 bases and J shed 0 bases, with 9 bases lying between them. This CDR3 comprises 16 residues. Here the CDR3 DNA reads TGTGCCAGCAGCGTAGGATTTTCAGCGAACACCGGGGAGCTGTTTTTT. Its protein is CASSVGFSANTGELFF.

The V and J genes are TRBV11-2 and TRBJ2-7, with 8 bases fitting TRBD1. CDR1 and CDR2 (germline): SGHAT, FQNNGV. This CDR3 has 16 residues. Trimming cost V 0 bases and J 3 bases; bases outside gene matches: 7. The CDR3 sequence is CASSLDRAGGVYEQYF. The DNA of the CDR3 is TGTGCCAGCAGCTTAGATCGGGCAGGGGGCGTCTACGAGCAGTACTTC.

The V gene is TRBV5-6, the J gene TRBJ2-2; 8 bases align to TRBD1. V lost 0 bases, J lost 7 bases, and 2 bases stayed unmatched. The CDR3 is 14 amino acids. Germline CDR1 is SGHDT and CDR2 is YYEEEE. The DNA for the CDR3 is TGTGCCAGCAGCTTGGACAGGGGGTACGGGGAGCTGTTTTTT. Translating gives CASSLDRGYGELFF.